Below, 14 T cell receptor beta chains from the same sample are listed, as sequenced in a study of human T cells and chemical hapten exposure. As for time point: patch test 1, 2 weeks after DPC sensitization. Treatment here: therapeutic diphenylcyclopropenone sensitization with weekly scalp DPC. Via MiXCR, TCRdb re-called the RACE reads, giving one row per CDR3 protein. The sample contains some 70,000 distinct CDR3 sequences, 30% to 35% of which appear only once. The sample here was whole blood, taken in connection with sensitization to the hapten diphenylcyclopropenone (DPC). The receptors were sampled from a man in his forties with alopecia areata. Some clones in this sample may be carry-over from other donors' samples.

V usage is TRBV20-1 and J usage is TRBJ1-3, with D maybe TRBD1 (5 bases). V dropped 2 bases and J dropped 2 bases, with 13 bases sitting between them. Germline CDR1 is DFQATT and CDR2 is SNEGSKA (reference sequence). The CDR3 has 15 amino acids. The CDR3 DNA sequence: TGCAGTGCTAGACCCTCGACAGATCCTGGAAACACCATATATTTT. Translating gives CSARPSTDPGNTIYF.

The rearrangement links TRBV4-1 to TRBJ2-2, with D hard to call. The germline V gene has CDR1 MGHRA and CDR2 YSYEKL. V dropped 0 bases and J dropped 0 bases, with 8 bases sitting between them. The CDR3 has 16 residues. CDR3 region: CASSQEGSANTGELFF. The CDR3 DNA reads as TGCGCCAGCAGCCAAGAGGGGTCTGCGAACACCGGGGAGCTGTTTTTT.

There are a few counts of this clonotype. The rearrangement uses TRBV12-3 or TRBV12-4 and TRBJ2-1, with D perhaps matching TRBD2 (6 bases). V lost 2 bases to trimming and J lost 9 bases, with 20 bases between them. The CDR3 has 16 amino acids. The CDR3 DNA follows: TGTGCCAGCAGTTTAAGAGGAGGGCCCCCCGCTAGTGAGCAGTTCTTC. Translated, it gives CASSLRGGPPASEQFF.

CDR3 sequence: CATSEGGQPQHF. DNA for the CDR3: TGTGCCACCAGTGAAGGTGGTCAGCCCCAGCATTTT. This chain uses TRBV24-1 with TRBJ1-5; D uncertain. Trimming removed 4 bases from V and 6 bases from J, with 6 bases in between. CDR1 KGHDR and CDR2 SFDVKD come from the germline V gene. This CDR3 is 12 amino acids long.

The CDR3 coding sequence is TGTGCCAGCAGCGTAGTCTCGGGGTCCTACGAGCAGTACTTC. It encodes CASSVVSGSYEQYF. The rearrangement uses TRBV9 and TRBJ2-7; maybe TRBD2 (5 bases). From germline, CDR1 is SGDLS and CDR2 YYNGEE. The CDR3 has 14 amino acids. The V gene lost 0 bases and the J gene lost 1 base, with 8 bases spanning the gap. The whole variable domain, filled in from reference TRBV9 and TRBJ2-7, reads DSGVTQTPKHLITATGQRVTLRCSPRSGDLSVYWYQQSLDQGLQFLIQYYNGEERAKGNILERFSAQQFPDLHSELNLSSLELGDSALYFCASSVVSGSYEQYFGPGTRLTVT.

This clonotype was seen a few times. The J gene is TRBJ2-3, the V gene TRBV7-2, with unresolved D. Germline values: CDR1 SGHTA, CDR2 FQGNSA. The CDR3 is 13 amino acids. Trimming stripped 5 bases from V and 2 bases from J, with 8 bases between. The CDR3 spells CASSPRYTDTQYF. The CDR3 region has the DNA TGTGCCAGCAGCCCACGCTACACAGATACGCAGTATTTT.

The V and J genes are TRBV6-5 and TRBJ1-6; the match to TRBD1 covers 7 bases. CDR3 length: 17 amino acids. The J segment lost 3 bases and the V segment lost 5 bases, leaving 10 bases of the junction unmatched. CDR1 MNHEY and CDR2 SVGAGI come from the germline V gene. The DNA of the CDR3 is TGTGCCAGCAGTCTAACAGTGACAGGGAACTATAATTCACCCCTCCACTTT. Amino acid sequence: CASSLTVTGNYNSPLHF.

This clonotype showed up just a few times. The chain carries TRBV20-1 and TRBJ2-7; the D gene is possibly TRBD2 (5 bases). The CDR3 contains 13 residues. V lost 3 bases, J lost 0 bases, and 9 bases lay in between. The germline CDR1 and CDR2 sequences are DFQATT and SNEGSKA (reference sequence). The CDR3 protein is CSASGDSSYEQYF. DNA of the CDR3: TGCAGTGCTAGCGGGGATAGCTCCTACGAGCAGTACTTC.

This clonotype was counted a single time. CDR3: CASRVGQGNYEQYF. The CDR3 DNA sequence: TGTGCCAGCAGGGTGGGACAGGGGAACTACGAGCAGTACTTC. The rearrangement uses TRBV6-5 and TRBJ2-7, with 10 positions matching TRBD1. The CDR3 loop spans 14 amino acids. From germline, CDR1 is MNHEY and CDR2 SVGAGI. Trimming removed 6 bases from V and 3 bases from J; junction bases left unmatched: 5.

The CDR3 is CSAGDRLAKNIQYF. CDR3 coding DNA: TGCAGTGCAGGGGACCGATTAGCCAAAAACATTCAGTACTTC. This chain joins TRBV20-1 and TRBJ2-4, with D possibly being TRBD1 or TRBD2 (5 bases each). V was pared by 6 bases and J by 0 bases, with 12 bases between. From germline, CDR1 is DFQATT and CDR2 SNEGSKA (reference sequence). The CDR3 extends over 14 amino acids.

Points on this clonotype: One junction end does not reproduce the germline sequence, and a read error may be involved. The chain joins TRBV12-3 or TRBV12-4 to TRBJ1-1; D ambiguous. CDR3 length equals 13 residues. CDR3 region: CASTLTRNTETFF. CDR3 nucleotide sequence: TGTGCCAGCACCCTAACACGGAACACTGAAACTTTCTTT.

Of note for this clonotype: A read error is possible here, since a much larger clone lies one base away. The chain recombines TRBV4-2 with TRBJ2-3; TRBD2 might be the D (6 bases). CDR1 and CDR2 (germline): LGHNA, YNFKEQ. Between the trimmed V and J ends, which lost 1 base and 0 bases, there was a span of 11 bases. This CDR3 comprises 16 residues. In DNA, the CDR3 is TGTGCCAGCAGCCAAGGTTCCCTAGCGAGCACAGATACGCAGTATTTT. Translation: CASSQGSLASTDTQYF.

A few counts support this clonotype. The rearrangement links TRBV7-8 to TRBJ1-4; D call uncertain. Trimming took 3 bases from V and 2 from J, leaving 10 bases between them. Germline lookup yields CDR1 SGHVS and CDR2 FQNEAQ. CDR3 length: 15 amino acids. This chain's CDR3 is CASSLGGRTNEKLFF. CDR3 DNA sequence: TGTGCCAGCAGCTTGGGAGGGCGGACTAATGAAAAACTGTTTTTT. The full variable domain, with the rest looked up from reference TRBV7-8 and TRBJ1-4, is GAGVSQSPRYKVAKRGQDVALRCDPISGHVSLFWYQQALGQGPEFLTYFQNEAQLDKSGLPSDRFFAERPEGSVSTLKIQRTQQEDSAVYLCASSLGGRTNEKLFFGSGTQLSVL.

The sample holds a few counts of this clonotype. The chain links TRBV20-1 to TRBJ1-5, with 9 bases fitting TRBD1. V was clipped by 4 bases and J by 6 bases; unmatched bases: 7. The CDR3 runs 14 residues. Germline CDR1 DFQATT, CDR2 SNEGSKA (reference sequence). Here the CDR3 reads CSATDRGEGQPQHF. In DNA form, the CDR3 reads TGCAGTGCTACCGACAGGGGGGAGGGTCAGCCCCAGCATTTT.